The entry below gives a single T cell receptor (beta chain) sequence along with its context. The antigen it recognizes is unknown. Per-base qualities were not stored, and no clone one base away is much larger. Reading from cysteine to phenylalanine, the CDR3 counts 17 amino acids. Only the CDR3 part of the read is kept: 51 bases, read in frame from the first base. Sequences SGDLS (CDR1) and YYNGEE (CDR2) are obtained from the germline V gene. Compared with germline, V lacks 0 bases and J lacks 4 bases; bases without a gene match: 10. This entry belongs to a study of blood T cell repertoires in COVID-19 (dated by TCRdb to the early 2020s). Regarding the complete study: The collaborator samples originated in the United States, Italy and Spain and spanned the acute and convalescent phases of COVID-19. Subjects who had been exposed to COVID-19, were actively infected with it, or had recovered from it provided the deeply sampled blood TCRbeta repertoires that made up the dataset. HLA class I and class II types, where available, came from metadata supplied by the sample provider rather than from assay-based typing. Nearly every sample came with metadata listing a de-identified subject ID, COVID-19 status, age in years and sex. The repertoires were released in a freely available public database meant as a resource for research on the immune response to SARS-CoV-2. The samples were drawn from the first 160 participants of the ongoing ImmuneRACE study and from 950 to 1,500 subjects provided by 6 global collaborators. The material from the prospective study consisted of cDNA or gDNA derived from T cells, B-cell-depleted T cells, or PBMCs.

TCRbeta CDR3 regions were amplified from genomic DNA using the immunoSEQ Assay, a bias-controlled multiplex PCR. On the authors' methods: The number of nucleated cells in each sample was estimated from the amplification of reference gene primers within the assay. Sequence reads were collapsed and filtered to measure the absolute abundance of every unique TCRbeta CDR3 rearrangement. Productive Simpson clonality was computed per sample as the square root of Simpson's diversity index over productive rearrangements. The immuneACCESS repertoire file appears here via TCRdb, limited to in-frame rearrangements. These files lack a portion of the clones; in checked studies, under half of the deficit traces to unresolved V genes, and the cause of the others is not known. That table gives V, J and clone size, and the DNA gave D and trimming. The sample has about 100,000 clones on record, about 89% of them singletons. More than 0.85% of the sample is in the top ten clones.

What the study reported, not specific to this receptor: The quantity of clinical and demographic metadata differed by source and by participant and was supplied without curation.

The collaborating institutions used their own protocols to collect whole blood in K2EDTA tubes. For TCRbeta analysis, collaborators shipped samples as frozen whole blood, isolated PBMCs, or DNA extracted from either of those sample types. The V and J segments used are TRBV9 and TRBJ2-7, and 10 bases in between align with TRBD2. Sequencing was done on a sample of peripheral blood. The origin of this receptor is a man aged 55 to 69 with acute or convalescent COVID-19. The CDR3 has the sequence CASSVGPLAGVNYEQYF. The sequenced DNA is TGTGCCAGCAGCGTAGGTCCCCTAGCGGGAGTTAATTACGAGCAGTACTTC.